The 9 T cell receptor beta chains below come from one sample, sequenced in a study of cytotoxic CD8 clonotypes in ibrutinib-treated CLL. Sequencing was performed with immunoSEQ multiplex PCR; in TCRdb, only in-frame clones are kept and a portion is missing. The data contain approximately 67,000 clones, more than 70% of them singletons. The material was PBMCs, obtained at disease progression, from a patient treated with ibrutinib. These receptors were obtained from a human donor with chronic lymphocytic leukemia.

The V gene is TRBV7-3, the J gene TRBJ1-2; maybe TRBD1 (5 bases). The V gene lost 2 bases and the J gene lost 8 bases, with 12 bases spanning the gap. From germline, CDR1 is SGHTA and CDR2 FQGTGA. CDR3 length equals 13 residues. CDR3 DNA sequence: TGTGCCAGCAGCTTAGGGCAGGGTGAGGGCTACACCTTC. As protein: CASSLGQGEGYTF.

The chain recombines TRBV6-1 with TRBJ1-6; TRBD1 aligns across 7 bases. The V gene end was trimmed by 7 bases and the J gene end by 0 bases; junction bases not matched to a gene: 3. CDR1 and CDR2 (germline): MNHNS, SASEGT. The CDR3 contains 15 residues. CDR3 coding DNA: TGTGCCAGCACCTCAGGGGGCTCCTATAATTCACCCCTCCACTTT. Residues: CASTSGGSYNSPLHF.

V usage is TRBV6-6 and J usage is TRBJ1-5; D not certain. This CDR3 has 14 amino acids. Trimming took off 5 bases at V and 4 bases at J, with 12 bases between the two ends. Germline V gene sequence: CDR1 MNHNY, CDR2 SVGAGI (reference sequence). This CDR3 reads CASSARVFNQPQHF. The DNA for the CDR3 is TGTGCCAGCAGTGCCCGGGTCTTTAATCAGCCCCAGCATTTT.

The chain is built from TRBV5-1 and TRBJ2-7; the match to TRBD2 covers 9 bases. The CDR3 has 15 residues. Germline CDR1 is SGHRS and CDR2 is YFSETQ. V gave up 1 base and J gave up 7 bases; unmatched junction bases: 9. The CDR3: CASSLITSGRPEQYF. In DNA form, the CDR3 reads TGCGCCAGCAGCTTGATAACCAGCGGGAGGCCAGAGCAGTACTTC. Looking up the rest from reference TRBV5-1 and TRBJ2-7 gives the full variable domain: KAGVTQTPRYLIKTRGQQVTLSCSPISGHRSVSWYQQTPGQGLQFLFEYFSETQRNKGNFPGRFSGRQFSNSRSEMNVSTLELGDSALYLCASSLITSGRPEQYFGPGTRLTVT.

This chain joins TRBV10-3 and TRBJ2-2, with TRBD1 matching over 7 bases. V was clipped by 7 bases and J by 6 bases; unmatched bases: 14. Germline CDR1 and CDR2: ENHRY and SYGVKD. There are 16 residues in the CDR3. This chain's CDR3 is CAINQPTGDGAGELFF. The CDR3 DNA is TGTGCCATCAATCAACCCACAGGGGATGGGGCCGGGGAGCTGTTTTTT.

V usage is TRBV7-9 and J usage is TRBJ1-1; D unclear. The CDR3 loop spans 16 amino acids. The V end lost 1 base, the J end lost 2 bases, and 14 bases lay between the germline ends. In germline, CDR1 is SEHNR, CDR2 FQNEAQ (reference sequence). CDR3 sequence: CASSLEGWRKNTEAFF. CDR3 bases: TGTGCCAGCAGCTTAGAAGGTTGGAGGAAAAACACTGAAGCTTTCTTT.

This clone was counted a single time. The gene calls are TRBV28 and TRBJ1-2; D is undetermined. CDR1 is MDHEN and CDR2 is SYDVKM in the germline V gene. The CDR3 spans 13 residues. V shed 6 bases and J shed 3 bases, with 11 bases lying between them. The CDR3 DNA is TGTGCCAGCAGGATCGGCCAAGACTATGGCTACACCTTC. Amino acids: CASRIGQDYGYTF.

Written as DNA, the CDR3 is TGTGCCAGCTCACGGGACAGGGGGGAAGGCTACACCTTC. Translating gives CASSRDRGEGYTF. The V and J genes are TRBV18 and TRBJ1-2; 11 positions agree with TRBD1. Per the germline V gene, CDR1 is KGHSH and CDR2 is LQKENI. The CDR3 consists of 13 residues. J was trimmed by 8 bases and V by 4 bases; bases with no gene match: 3.

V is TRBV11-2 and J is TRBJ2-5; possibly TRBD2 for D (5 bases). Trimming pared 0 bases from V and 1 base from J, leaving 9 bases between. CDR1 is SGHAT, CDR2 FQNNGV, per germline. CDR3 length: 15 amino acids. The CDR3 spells CASSLEALAQETQYF. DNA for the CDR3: TGTGCCAGCAGCTTAGAAGCCCTAGCCCAAGAGACCCAGTACTTC.